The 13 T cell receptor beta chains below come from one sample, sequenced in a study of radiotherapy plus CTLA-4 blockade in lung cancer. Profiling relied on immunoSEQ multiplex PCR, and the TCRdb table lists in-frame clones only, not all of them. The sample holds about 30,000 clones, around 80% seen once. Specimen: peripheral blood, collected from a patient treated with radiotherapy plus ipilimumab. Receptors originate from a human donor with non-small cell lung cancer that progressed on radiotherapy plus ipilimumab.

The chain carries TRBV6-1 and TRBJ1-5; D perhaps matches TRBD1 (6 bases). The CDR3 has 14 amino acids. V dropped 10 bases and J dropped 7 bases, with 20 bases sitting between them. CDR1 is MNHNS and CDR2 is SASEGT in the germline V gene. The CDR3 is CAIRGGGQGQPQHF. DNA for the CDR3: TGTGCCATCCGGGGAGGGGGTCAGGGGCAGCCCCAGCATTTT.

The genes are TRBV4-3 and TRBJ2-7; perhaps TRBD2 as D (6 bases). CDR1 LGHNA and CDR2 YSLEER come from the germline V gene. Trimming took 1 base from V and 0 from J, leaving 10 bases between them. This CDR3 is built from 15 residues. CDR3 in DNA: TGCGCCAGCAGCCAAGCGCGACTAGACTCCTACGAGCAGTACTTC. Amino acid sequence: CASSQARLDSYEQYF.

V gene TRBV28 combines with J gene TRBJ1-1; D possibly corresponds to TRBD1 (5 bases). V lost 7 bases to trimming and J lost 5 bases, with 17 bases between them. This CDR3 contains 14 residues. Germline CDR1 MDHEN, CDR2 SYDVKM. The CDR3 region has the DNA TGTGCCAGCACCGAAGGGACGGCCGGGACTGAAGCTTTCTTT. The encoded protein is CASTEGTAGTEAFF. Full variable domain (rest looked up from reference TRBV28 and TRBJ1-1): DVKVTQSSRYLVKRTGEKVFLECVQDMDHENMFWYRQDPGLGLRLIYFSYDVKMKEKGDIPEGYSVSREKKERFSLILESASTNQTSMYLCASTEGTAGTEAFFGQGTRLTVV.

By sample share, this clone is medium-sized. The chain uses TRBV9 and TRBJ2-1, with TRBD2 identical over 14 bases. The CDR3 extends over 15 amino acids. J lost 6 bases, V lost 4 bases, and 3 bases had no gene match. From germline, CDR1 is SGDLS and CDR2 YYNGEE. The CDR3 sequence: CASSIGTSGGNEQFF. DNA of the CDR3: TGTGCCAGCAGCATCGGGACTAGCGGGGGCAATGAGCAGTTCTTC.

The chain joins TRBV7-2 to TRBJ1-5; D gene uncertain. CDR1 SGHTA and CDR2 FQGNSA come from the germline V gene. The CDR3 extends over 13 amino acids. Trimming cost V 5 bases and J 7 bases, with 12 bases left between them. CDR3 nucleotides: TGTGCCAGCAGCGCCCGCCGGGGACAGCCCCAGCATTTT. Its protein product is CASSARRGQPQHF.

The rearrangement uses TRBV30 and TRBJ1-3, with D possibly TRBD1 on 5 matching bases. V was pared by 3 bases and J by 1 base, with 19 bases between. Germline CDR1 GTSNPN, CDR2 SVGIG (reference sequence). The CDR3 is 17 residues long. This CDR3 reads CAWSTVQTVLSGNTIYF. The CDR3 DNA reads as TGTGCCTGGAGCACAGTTCAGACAGTTCTTTCTGGAAACACCATATATTTT.

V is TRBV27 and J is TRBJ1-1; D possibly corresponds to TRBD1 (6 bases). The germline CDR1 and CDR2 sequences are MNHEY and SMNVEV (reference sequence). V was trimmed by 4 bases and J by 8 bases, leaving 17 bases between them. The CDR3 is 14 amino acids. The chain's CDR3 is CASSSYPTGSEAFF. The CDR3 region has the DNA TGTGCCAGCAGTTCCTATCCGACAGGCTCAGAAGCTTTCTTT.

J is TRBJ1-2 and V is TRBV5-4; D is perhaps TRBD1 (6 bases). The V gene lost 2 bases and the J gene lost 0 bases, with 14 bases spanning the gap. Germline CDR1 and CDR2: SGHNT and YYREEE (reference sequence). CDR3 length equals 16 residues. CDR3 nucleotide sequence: TGTGCCAGCAGCTTACCCGGACAGTTAGCTAACTATGGCTACACCTTC. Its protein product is CASSLPGQLANYGYTF.

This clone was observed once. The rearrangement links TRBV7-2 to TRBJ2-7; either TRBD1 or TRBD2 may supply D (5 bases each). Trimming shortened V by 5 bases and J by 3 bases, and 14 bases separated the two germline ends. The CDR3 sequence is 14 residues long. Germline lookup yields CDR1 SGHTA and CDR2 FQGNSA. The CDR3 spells CASSPGTGYYEQYF. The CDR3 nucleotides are TGTGCCAGCAGCCCCGGGACGGGTTACTACGAGCAGTACTTC.

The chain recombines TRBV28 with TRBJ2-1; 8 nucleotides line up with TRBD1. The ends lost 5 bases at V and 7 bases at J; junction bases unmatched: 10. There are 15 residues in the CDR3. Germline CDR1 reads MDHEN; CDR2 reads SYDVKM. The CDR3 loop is CASSTYRGEWNEQFF. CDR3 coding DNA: TGTGCCAGCAGTACTTACAGGGGGGAGTGGAATGAGCAGTTCTTC.

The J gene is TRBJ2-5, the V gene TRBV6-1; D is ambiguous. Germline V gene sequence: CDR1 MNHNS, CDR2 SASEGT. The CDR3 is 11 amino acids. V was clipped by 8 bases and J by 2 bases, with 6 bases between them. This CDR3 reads CASGEQETQYF. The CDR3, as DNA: TGTGCCAGCGGAGAACAAGAGACCCAGTACTTC.

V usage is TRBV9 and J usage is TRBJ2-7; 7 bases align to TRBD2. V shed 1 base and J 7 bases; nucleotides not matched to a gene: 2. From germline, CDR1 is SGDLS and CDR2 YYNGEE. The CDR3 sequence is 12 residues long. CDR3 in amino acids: CASSVNSGEQYF. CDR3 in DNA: TGTGCCAGCAGCGTAAATAGCGGGGAGCAGTACTTC.

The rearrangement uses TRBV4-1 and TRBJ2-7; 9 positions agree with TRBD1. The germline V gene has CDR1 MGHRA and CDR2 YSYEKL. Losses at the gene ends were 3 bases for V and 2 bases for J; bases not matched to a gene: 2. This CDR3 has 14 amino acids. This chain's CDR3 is CASSQDRGPYEQYF. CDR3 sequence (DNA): TGCGCCAGCAGCCAGGACAGGGGCCCCTACGAGCAGTACTTC.